The present TCR beta chain was sequenced within a study of cytomegalovirus exposure and HLA in healthy donors. Findings and limits, study-wide: Among TCR beta chains, those listed as cytomegalovirus-associated numbered more than 150. Cytomegalovirus status was reportedly diagnosed by the classifier with high specificity and sensitivity. Later, an analysis found that TCR clusters from the first cohort tended to co-occur in the 130 or so validation repertoires. Rare TCR sequences predominated, though certain public TCRs were found in many donors.

Measured with immunoSEQ multiplex PCR; TCRdb has only the in-frame clones, and not every one. The sample has under 150,000 clones; 85% to 90% are singletons. The germline gives CDR1 LNHDA, CDR2 SQIVND (reference sequence). The CDR3 is made up of 15 amino acids. After removal of 5 bases from V and 7 bases from J, the junction contained 10 bases not matched to a gene. On this clone itself: Its specificity is not known.

The sequenced sample consisted of PBMCs. This sequence originates from a woman aged 18-29 years in good health and CMV-seropositive. V usage is TRBV19 and J usage is TRBJ2-7, with TRBD1 matching over 11 bases. CDR3: CASSQLDRGLREQYF. The CDR3 nucleotides read TGTGCCAGTAGTCAGTTGGACAGGGGGCTTCGGGAGCAGTACTTC.